These 18 T cell receptor beta chains came from one sample sequenced in a study of blood T cell repertoires in COVID-19 (TCRdb year 2020). Library creation used the immunoSEQ multiplex PCR assay. The clones in this table, taken by TCRdb from immuneACCESS, are in-frame only. Not every clone is retained; where verified, under half of the shortfall comes from an unresolved V gene, and the cause of the rest is unknown. In this sample the table shows about 82,000 clones, around four fifths of which occur a single time. The ten largest clones represent more than 15% of the sample. Source material: peripheral blood. The receptors were sampled from an elderly man with active or convalescent COVID-19.

This clone was found many times. The chain combines TRBV19 with TRBJ2-1, with a possible D match to TRBD1 (6 bases). The CDR3 is 17 residues long. Per the germline V gene, CDR1 is LNHDA and CDR2 is SQIVND (reference sequence). Deletions cut 4 bases from V and 2 bases from J, with 18 bases between. The CDR3 sequence: CASSKNRDPLPYNEQFF. In nucleotides, the CDR3 is TGTGCCAGTAGTAAAAACAGGGATCCATTGCCCTACAATGAGCAGTTCTTC.

This clone was seen more than once but under ten times. This sequence joins TRBV7-2 and TRBJ1-5; D is perhaps TRBD1 (5 bases). V lost 1 base and J lost 7, with 14 bases in between. Germline lookup yields CDR1 SGHTA and CDR2 FQGNSA. The CDR3 is made up of 15 amino acids. CDR3 nucleotide sequence: TGTGCCAGCAGCTTAGAAGGGGCCAGCAGGCAGCCCCAGCATTTT. This sequence encodes CASSLEGASRQPQHF.

The rearrangement uses TRBV4-1 and TRBJ1-1; TRBD1 aligns across 11 bases. The length of the CDR3 is 19 residues. Trimming took 3 bases from V and 2 from J; bases not matched to a gene: 14. The germline gives CDR1 MGHRA, CDR2 YSYEKL. CDR3 sequence (DNA): TGCGCCAGCAGCCAGCGAAACCAGGGACAGGGGGACCTAAACACTGAAGCTTTCTTT. The encoded protein is CASSQRNQGQGDLNTEAFF.

The chain couples TRBV1 to TRBJ2-1; the table's D call of TRBD1 was not tested on the DNA. TRBV1 is assigned pseudogene status. The CDR3 has 15 amino acids. DNA for the CDR3: TGCACCAGCAGCCCACACTGCCCGGGACAGTTTGAGCAGTTCTTC. This encodes CTSSPHCPGQFEQFF.

The V gene is TRBV6-1, the J gene TRBJ1-6; D is possibly TRBD1 (6 bases). The germline V gene has CDR1 MNHNS and CDR2 SASEGT. The length of the CDR3 is 18 residues. Deletions cut 6 bases from V and 0 bases from J, with 18 bases between. The CDR3 bases are TGTGCCAGCAGCGAACAGGGCGCACTAAGCTCCTATAATTCACCCCTCCACTTT. It encodes CASSEQGALSSYNSPLHF.

This chain connects TRBV7-9 to TRBJ2-1, with 10 bases identical to TRBD1. The germline gives CDR1 SEHNR, CDR2 FQNEAQ (reference sequence). The CDR3 consists of 16 residues. The junction had 9 bases not matched to a gene; V was cut back by 5 bases and J by 5 bases. The CDR3 protein is CASSVWGQGIDNEQFF. The CDR3 DNA reads TGTGCCAGCAGCGTATGGGGACAGGGGATTGACAATGAGCAGTTCTTC.

The V call is TRBV14, the J call TRBJ2-1, with a possible D match to TRBD2 (5 bases). Trimming stripped 3 bases from V and 8 bases from J, with 14 bases between. The CDR3 spans 14 residues. In germline, CDR1 is SGHDN, CDR2 FVKESK. CDR3 amino acids: CASSQVDSWDEQFF. The CDR3 nucleotides are TGTGCCAGCAGCCAGGTGGACTCGTGGGATGAGCAGTTCTTC. The entire variable domain, with the rest obtained from reference TRBV14 and TRBJ2-1, is as follows: EAGVTQFPSHSVIEKGQTVTLRCDPISGHDNLYWYRRVMGKEIKFLLHFVKESKQDESGMPNNRFLAERTGGTYSTLKVQPAELEDSGVYFCASSQVDSWDEQFFGPGTRLTVL.

The chain carries TRBV27 and TRBJ2-2, with TRBD1 matching 9 bases. CDR3 length: 17 residues. Trimming cost V 5 bases and J 2 bases; bases outside gene matches: 9. In germline, CDR1 is MNHEY, CDR2 SMNVEV (reference sequence). The CDR3: CASSRVATGGNTGELFF. The DNA for the CDR3 is TGTGCCAGCAGTCGGGTCGCGACAGGGGGAAACACCGGGGAGCTGTTTTTT.

This CDR3 is CASRAPGDPGGYTF. CDR3 coding DNA: TGTGCCAGCAGGGCCCCTGGCGACCCGGGGGGCTACACCTTC. The chain links TRBV6-5 to TRBJ1-2; D not certain. The ends were cut back, 6 bases at V and 8 bases at J, with 19 bases in the middle. Germline V gene lookup returns CDR1 MNHEY and CDR2 SVGAGI. CDR3 size: 14 residues.

The V and J genes are TRBV23-1 and TRBJ2-1; no clear D. TRBV23-1 is treated as an ORF (open reading frame) with a function not yet certain. V was trimmed by 2 bases and J by 1 base, leaving 12 bases between them. The CDR3 spans 16 residues. This CDR3 is CASSQPLGTSYNEQFF. In DNA form, the CDR3 reads TGCGCCAGCAGTCAACCGCTAGGAACTTCCTACAATGAGCAGTTCTTC.

The chain combines TRBV12-5 with TRBJ1-2, with a weak D call TRBD1 (6 bases). The CDR3 extends over 14 amino acids. In germline, CDR1 is LGHNT, CDR2 FRNRAP. Trimming took off 1 base at V and 7 bases at J, with 13 bases between the two ends. This CDR3 reads CASGLETGWGGYTF. The CDR3 coding sequence is TGTGCTAGTGGTTTGGAAACAGGGTGGGGTGGCTACACCTTC.

This rearrangement joins TRBV28 to TRBJ2-7; 7 bases map to TRBD1. This CDR3 spans 14 amino acids. Germline values: CDR1 MDHEN, CDR2 SYDVKM. V lost 6 bases to trimming and J lost 3 bases; unmatched junction nucleotides: 8. The CDR3 bases are TGTGCCAGCAGCGCCGGGACAGCCCTCTACGAGCAGTACGTC. It codes for CASSAGTALYEQYV.

V gene TRBV7-2 combines with J gene TRBJ1-1; the match to TRBD1 covers 7 bases. Germline-derived CDR1 and CDR2 are SGHTA and FQGNSA. The V gene end was trimmed by 1 base and the J gene end by 1 base; junction bases not matched to a gene: 9. This CDR3 contains 17 residues. This CDR3 reads CASSLGGGRQGNTEAFF. The CDR3 region has the DNA TGTGCCAGCAGCTTAGGAGGGGGTCGACAGGGGAACACTGAAGCTTTCTTT.

Remarks on this clone: The identical CDR3 is also encoded by other nucleotide sequences in the sample. The rearrangement links TRBV12-3 or TRBV12-4 to TRBJ2-7, with 7 bases fitting TRBD2. The CDR3 has 13 residues. J was trimmed by 2 bases and V by 5 bases; bases with no gene match: 3. This CDR3 reads CASSPGLAYEQYV. In DNA form, the CDR3 reads TGTGCCAGCAGTCCAGGACTAGCCTACGAGCAGTACGTC.

The table lists this clone with a count of one. V and J are TRBV10-2 and TRBJ2-7, with a possible D match to TRBD2 (5 bases). V lost 6 bases, J lost 3 bases, and 15 bases lay in between. Germline V gives CDR1 WSHSY, CDR2 SAAADI. The CDR3 runs 14 residues. CDR3 region: CASRPLEAYYEQYV. The CDR3, as DNA: TGCGCCAGCAGGCCACTAGAGGCTTACTACGAGCAGTACGTC.

This clone was picked up many times. The chain is built from TRBV19 and TRBJ2-2; 7 bases match TRBD1. The V and J ends lost 4 bases and 4 bases, in that order; junction bases with no gene match: 12. The germline V gene encodes CDR1 LNHDA and CDR2 SQIVND (reference sequence). The length of the CDR3 is 17 residues. CDR3 nucleotides: TGTGCCAGTAGTACCCGGCGACAGGGATGGAGCACCGGGGAGCTGTTTTTT. This sequence encodes CASSTRRQGWSTGELFF.

The chain has TRBV5-1 and TRBJ2-3; perhaps TRBD1 as D (6 bases). The germline CDR1 and CDR2 sequences are SGHRS and YFSETQ. CDR3 length: 13 amino acids. The V and J ends lost 2 bases and 6 bases respectively, with 10 bases between them. CDR3: CASSFGGSDTQYF. The CDR3 region has the DNA TGCGCCAGCAGCTTTGGGGGCAGCGATACGCAGTATTTT.

The chain couples TRBV5-1 to TRBJ2-3; the D gene is possibly TRBD1 (6 bases). CDR1 and CDR2 (germline): SGHRS, YFSETQ. Trimming shortened V by 6 bases and J by 1 base, and 12 bases separated the two germline ends. The CDR3 has 14 residues. The CDR3 protein is CASKPEGGTDTQYF. The CDR3 nucleotides are TGCGCCAGCAAGCCTGAGGGGGGCACAGATACGCAGTATTTT.